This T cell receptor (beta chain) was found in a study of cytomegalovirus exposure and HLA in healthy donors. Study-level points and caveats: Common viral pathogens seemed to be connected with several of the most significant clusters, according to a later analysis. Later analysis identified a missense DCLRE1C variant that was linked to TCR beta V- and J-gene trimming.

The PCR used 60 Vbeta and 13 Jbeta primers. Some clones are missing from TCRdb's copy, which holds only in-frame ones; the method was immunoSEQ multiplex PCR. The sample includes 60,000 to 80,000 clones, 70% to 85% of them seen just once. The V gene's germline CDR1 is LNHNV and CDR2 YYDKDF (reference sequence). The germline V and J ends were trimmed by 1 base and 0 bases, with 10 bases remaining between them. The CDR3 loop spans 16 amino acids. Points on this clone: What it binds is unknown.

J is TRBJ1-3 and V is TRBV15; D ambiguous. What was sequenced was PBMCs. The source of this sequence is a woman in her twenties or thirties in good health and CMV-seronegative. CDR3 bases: TGTGCCACCAGCAGAGTGGGCCCTAACTCTGGAAACACCATATATTTT. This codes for CATSRVGPNSGNTIYF.